The 15 T cell receptor beta chains below all came from one sample that was sequenced in a study of vaccination effects on CD4 cells after COVID-19. Sequenced by immunoSEQ multiplex PCR; TCRdb stores in-frame clones only, minus some. This table holds about 25,000 clones, roughly 76% found once. ViraFEST used viral peptide pools to expand antigen-specific CD4+ T cells before sequencing. The culture ran for 10 days before CD4+ T cells were isolated. The healthy vaccine recipients, who had no prior SARS-CoV-2 infection, showed negative nucleocapsid antibodies. No cognate antigen is known for these TCRs. The sample here was CD4+ T cells from PBMCs cultured with SARS-CoV-2 spike peptides, taken before COVID-19 vaccination. Receptors were obtained from a human donor who received a COVID-19 vaccine.

This chain links TRBV3-1 (or the pseudogene TRBV3-2) with TRBJ1-6; 8 bases map to TRBD1. Germline values: CDR1 LGHDT, CDR2 YNNKEL (reference sequence). V gave up 4 bases and J gave up 9 bases; unmatched junction bases: 14. The CDR3 loop spans 17 amino acids. The CDR3 bases are TGTGCCAGCAGCCCCACACGAACCGGGACAGGTAGTTCACCCCTCCACTTT. Amino acids: CASSPTRTGTGSSPLHF.

The chain employs TRBV7-2 and TRBJ1-6; 7 nucleotides agree with TRBD1. Germline-derived CDR1 and CDR2 are SGHTA and FQGNSA. Losses at the gene ends were 6 bases for V and 5 bases for J; bases not matched to a gene: 10. The CDR3 is 16 residues long. The CDR3 nucleotides read TGTGCCAGCAGTCGATCGACAGGGTGGGATAATTCACCCCTCCACTTT. It encodes CASSRSTGWDNSPLHF.

V is TRBV27 and J is TRBJ2-3, with D uncertain. Deletions cut 9 bases from V and 2 bases from J, with 15 bases between. Germline CDR1 is MNHEY and CDR2 is SMNVEV (reference sequence). This CDR3 has 14 residues. CDR3 amino acids: CASRRNLVTDTQYF. For the CDR3, the DNA is TGTGCCAGTCGGCGGAACCTTGTCACAGATACGCAGTATTTT.

The chain recombines TRBV6-6 with TRBJ2-7, with 8 positions matching TRBD1. Looked up from germline, CDR1 is MNHNY and CDR2 is SVGAGI (reference sequence). After removal of 2 bases from V and 2 bases from J, the junction contained 2 bases not matched to a gene. The CDR3 runs 14 residues. The CDR3 sequence is CASSYTRGPYEQYF. DNA for the CDR3: TGTGCCAGCAGTTACACCAGGGGGCCCTACGAGCAGTACTTC.

This sequence joins TRBV19 and TRBJ1-5; perhaps TRBD1 as D (5 bases). This CDR3 spans 14 amino acids. Germline values: CDR1 LNHDA, CDR2 SQIVND (reference sequence). The V end was cut by 7 bases, the J end by 7 bases, with 17 bases between. In nucleotides, the CDR3 is TGTGCCAGTAAAGCGGCAGGGATCGGGCAGCCCCAGCATTTT. Amino acid sequence: CASKAAGIGQPQHF.

V gene TRBV12-5 combines with J gene TRBJ1-5; D remains unclear. The CDR3 is 16 residues long. CDR1 and CDR2 (germline): LGHNT, FRNRAP. V gave up 0 bases and J gave up 2 bases, with 11 bases separating them. The CDR3, as DNA: TGTGCTAGTGGTTTGGTACTTGCTGGGGGCAATCAGCCCCAGCATTTT. It is translated as CASGLVLAGGNQPQHF.

The chain couples TRBV29-1 to TRBJ1-2; tentative D call: TRBD1 (6 bases). The V gene lost 4 bases and the J gene lost 4 bases, with 13 bases spanning the gap. The CDR3 runs to 13 residues. Germline CDR1 reads SQVTM; CDR2 reads ANQGSEA. Here the CDR3 DNA reads TGCAGCGTTGTAGCAGGGGCGGTCTATGGCTACACCTTC. The encoded protein is CSVVAGAVYGYTF.

The chain employs TRBV6-6 and TRBJ2-3; 7 positions match TRBD2. V lost 7 bases, J lost 2 bases, and 12 bases stayed unmatched. This CDR3 is built from 16 residues. The germline V gene has CDR1 MNHNY and CDR2 SVGAGI (reference sequence). CDR3 amino acids: CASTNLGGSFTDTQYF. The CDR3 nucleotides are TGTGCCAGCACAAACCTCGGCGGGAGCTTCACAGATACGCAGTATTTT.

This CDR3 reads CASSDSEGAGTEAFF. In DNA form, the CDR3 reads TGTGCCAGCAGTGACTCGGAGGGGGCAGGCACTGAAGCTTTCTTT. The chain employs TRBV6-4 and TRBJ1-1; 7 bases align to TRBD1. There are 15 residues in the CDR3. V lost 0 bases to trimming and J lost 4 bases; unmatched junction nucleotides: 5. Germline-derived CDR1 and CDR2 are MRHNA and SNTAGT.

The genes are TRBV7-8 and TRBJ2-5; 14 nucleotides line up with TRBD2. V dropped 10 bases and J dropped 2; count of bases not matched to a gene: 6. CDR1 is SGHVS and CDR2 is FQNEAQ in the germline V gene. There are 15 residues in the CDR3. The CDR3 DNA reads TGTGCCACCCAGGGACTAGCGGGGGAGCAAGAGACCCAGTACTTC. Translated: CATQGLAGEQETQYF.

The chain has TRBV5-5 and TRBJ2-1; 7 bases fit TRBD2. The V and J ends lost 0 bases and 8 bases, in that order; junction bases with no gene match: 11. CDR1 and CDR2 from the germline V gene are SGHKS and YYEKEE (reference sequence). The length of the CDR3 is 16 residues. The CDR3 loop reads CASSLGLGEGWDEQFF. The DNA of the CDR3 is TGTGCCAGCAGCTTGGGGTTGGGGGAGGGGTGGGATGAGCAGTTCTTC.

This clone was counted only a few times. The chain couples TRBV5-4 to TRBJ1-1; 7 bases line up with TRBD1. The CDR3 consists of 16 residues. J gave up 1 base and V 3 bases, and 9 bases lay outside the gene matches. Germline lookup yields CDR1 SGHNT and CDR2 YYREEE (reference sequence). Here the CDR3 reads CASSSGQVNWNTEAFF. Written as DNA, the CDR3 is TGTGCCAGCAGCTCCGGACAGGTAAATTGGAACACTGAAGCTTTCTTT.

This clone was observed a few times. The chain is built from TRBV7-2 and TRBJ1-2; D is undetermined. CDR3 length equals 14 residues. Germline CDR1 is SGHTA and CDR2 is FQGNSA. V lost 5 bases, J lost 1 base, and 11 bases lay in between. Here the CDR3 reads CASSLQQDNYGYTF. As DNA, the CDR3 is TGTGCCAGCAGCCTACAGCAGGATAACTATGGCTACACCTTC.

V is TRBV25-1 and J is TRBJ2-6; no definite D call. The CDR3 consists of 13 residues. Per the germline V gene, CDR1 is MGHDK and CDR2 is SYGVNS. Trimming shortened V by 3 bases and J by 3 bases, and 3 bases separated the two germline ends. The CDR3 loop reads CASSDYGANVLTF. The CDR3 nucleotides are TGTGCCAGCAGTGATTATGGGGCCAACGTCCTGACTTTC.

This clone was seen more than once but under ten times. The V call is TRBV4-2, the J call TRBJ1-2; D remains unclear. Germline-derived CDR1 and CDR2 are LGHNA and YNFKEQ. The length of the CDR3 is 13 residues. Trimming cost V 1 base and J 3 bases, with 6 bases left between them. The DNA of the CDR3 is TGTGCCAGCAGCCAAGGGTGGGACTATGGCTACACCTTC. It codes for CASSQGWDYGYTF.